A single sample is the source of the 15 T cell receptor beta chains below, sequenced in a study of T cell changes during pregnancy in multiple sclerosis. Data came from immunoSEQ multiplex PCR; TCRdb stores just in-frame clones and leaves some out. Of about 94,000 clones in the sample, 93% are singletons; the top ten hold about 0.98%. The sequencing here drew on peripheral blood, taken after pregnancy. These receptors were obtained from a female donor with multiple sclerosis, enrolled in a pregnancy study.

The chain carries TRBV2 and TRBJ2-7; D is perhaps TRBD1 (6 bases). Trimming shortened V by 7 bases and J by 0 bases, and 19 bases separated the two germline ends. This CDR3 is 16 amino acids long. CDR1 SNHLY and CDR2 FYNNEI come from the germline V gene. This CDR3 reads CASIPDRPNSSYEQYF. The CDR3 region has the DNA TGTGCCAGCATTCCGGACAGACCAAATTCCTCCTACGAGCAGTACTTC.

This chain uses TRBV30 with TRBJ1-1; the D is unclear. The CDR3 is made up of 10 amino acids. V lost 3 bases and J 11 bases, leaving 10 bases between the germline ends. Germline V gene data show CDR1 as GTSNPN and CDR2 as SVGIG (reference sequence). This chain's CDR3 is CAWSEGEAFF. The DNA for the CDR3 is TGTGCCTGGAGCGAGGGAGAGGCTTTCTTT.

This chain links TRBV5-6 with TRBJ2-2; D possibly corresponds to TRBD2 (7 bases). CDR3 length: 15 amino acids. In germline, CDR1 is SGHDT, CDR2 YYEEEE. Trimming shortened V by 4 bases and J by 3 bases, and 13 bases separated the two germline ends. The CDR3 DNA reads TGTGCCAGCAGCCATAGGGGGGGGGACACCGGGGAGCTGTTTTTT. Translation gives CASSHRGGDTGELFF.

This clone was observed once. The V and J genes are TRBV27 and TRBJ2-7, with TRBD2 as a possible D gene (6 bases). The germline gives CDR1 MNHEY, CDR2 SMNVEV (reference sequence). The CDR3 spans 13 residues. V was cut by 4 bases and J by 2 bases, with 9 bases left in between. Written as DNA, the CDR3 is TGTGCCAGCAGTTCCCCGGGAGCCTACGAGCAGTACTTC. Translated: CASSSPGAYEQYF.

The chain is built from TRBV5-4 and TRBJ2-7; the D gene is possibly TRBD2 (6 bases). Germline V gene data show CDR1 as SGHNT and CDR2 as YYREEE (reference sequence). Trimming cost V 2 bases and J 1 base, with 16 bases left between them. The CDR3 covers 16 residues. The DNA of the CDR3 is TGTGCCAGCAGCTTTACTAGCTGGTTCGGGTCCTACGAGCAGTACTTC. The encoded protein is CASSFTSWFGSYEQYF. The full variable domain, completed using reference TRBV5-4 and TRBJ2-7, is ETGVTQSPTHLIKTRGQQVTLRCSSQSGHNTVSWYQQALGQGPQFIFQYYREEENGRGNFPPRFSGLQFPNYSSELNVNALELDDSALYLCASSFTSWFGSYEQYFGPGTRLTVT.

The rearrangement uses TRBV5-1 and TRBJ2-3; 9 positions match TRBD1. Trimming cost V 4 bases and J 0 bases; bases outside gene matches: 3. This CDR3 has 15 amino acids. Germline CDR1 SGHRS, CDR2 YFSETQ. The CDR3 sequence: CASSGTGTSTDTQYF. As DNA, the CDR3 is TGCGCCAGCAGCGGGACAGGGACTAGCACAGATACGCAGTATTTT.

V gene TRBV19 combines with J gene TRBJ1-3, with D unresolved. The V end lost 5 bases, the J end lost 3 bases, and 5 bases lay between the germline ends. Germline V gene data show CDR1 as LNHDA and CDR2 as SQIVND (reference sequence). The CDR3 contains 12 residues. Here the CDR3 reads CASSFGGNTIYF. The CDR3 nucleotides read TGTGCCAGTAGTTTCGGTGGAAACACCATATATTTT.

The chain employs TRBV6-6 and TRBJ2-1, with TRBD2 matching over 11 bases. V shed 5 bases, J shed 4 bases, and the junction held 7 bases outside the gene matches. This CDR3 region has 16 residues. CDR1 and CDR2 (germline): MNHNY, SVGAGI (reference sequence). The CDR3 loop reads CASSRGLAADYNEQFF. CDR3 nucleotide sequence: TGTGCCAGCAGTCGGGGACTAGCGGCAGATTACAATGAGCAGTTCTTC.

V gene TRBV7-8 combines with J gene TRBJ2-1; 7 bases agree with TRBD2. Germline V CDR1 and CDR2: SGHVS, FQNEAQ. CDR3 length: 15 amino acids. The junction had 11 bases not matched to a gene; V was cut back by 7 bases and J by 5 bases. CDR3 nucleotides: TGTGCCAGCATCCTAGGGCGGGGGAGGAACAATGAGCAGTTCTTC. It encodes CASILGRGRNNEQFF.

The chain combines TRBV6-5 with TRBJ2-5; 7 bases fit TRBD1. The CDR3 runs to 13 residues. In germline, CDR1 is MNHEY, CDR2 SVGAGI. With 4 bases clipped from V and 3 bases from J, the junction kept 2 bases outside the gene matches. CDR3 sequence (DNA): TGTGCCAGCAGTTCAGGGACAGAAGAGACCCAGTACTTC. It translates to CASSSGTEETQYF.

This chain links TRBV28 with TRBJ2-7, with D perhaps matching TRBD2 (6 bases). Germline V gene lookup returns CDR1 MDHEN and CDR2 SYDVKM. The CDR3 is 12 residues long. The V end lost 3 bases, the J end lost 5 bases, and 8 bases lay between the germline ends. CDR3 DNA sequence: TGTGCCAGCAGTTTTAGCGGAAACGAGCAGTACTTC. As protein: CASSFSGNEQYF.

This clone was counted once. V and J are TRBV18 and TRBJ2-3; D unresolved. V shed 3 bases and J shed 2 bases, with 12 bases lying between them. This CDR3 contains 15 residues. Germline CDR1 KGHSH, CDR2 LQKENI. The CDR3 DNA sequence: TGTGCCAGCTCACCGGTCCCTACCCCCACAGATACGCAGTATTTT. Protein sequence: CASSPVPTPTDTQYF.

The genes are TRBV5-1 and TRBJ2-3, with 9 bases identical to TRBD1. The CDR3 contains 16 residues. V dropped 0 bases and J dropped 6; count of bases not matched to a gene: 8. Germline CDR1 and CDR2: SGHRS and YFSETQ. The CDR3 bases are TGCGCCAGCAGCTTGGTTTTGGACAGGGGTGGGGATACGCAGTATTTT. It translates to CASSLVLDRGGDTQYF.

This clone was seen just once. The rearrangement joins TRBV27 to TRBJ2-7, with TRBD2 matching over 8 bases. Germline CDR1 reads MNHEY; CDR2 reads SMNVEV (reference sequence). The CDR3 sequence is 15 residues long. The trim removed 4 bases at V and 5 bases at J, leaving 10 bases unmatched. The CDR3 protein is CASSSARGLGHEQYF. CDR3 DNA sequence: TGTGCCAGCAGTTCCGCTCGGGGACTAGGGCACGAGCAGTACTTC.

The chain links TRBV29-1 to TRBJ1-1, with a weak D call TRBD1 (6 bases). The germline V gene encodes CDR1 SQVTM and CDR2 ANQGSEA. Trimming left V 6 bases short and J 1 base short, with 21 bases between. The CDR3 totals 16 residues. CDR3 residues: CSVAPGRGGPNTEAFF. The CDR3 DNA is TGCAGCGTCGCCCCGGGACGCGGGGGCCCGAACACTGAAGCTTTCTTT. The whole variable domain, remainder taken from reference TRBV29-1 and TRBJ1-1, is SAVISQKPSRDICQRGTSLTIQCQVDSQVTMMFWYRQQPGQSLTLIATANQGSEATYESGFVIDKFPISRPNLTFSTLTVSNMSPEDSSIYLCSVAPGRGGPNTEAFFGQGTRLTVV.